What follows are 32 T cell receptor beta chains derived from one specimen sequenced in a study of OX40 agonist ivuxolimab in advanced cancers. Generated by immunoSEQ multiplex PCR, the TCRdb table keeps only in-frame clones and is missing some. The sample includes around 45,000 clones, approximately 90% of them seen just once. Material: CD4+ or CD8+ T cells sorted from blood, obtained in a trial of the OX40 agonist ivuxolimab. The source is an adult with an advanced solid tumor such as melanoma, head and neck, liver or kidney cancer.

This clone has only one observation. The chain combines TRBV29-1 with TRBJ1-2; tentatively, D is TRBD1 (5 bases). The CDR3 is made up of 11 amino acids. The V end was cut by 3 bases, the J end by 7 bases, with 9 bases between. Germline V lookup: CDR1 SQVTM, CDR2 ANQGSEA. The CDR3 spells CSVEADSGYTF. CDR3 in DNA: TGCAGCGTTGAGGCCGACAGTGGCTACACCTTC.

The J gene is TRBJ2-1, the V gene TRBV27, with D perhaps TRBD2 (6 bases). V lost 5 bases and J lost 3, with 8 bases in between. CDR3 length equals 13 residues. Germline V gene lookup returns CDR1 MNHEY and CDR2 SMNVEV (reference sequence). CDR3 DNA: TGTGCCAGCAGTGTAGCGGACTACAATGAGCAGTTCTTC. It translates to CASSVADYNEQFF.

The V call is TRBV4-1, the J call TRBJ1-1; 8 bases fit TRBD1. The CDR3 spans 14 residues. Germline CDR1 reads MGHRA; CDR2 reads YSYEKL. V shed 4 bases, J shed 2 bases, and the junction held 3 bases outside the gene matches. The CDR3 loop reads CASSLGQGNTEAFF. The CDR3 DNA follows: TGCGCCAGCAGCCTCGGACAGGGTAACACTGAAGCTTTCTTT.

The chain carries TRBV5-1 and TRBJ2-5; 7 nucleotides line up with TRBD1. This CDR3 is 16 amino acids long. The V segment lost 2 bases and the J segment 1 base; nucleotides outside the gene matches: 8. Per the germline V gene, CDR1 is SGHRS and CDR2 is YFSETQ. The CDR3 bases are TGCGCCAGCAGCTTCGACACCCGGGACAGCCAAGAGACCCAGTACTTC. As protein: CASSFDTRDSQETQYF.

The rearrangement joins TRBV10-3 to TRBJ1-6; D is perhaps TRBD1 (6 bases). The germline CDR1 and CDR2 sequences are ENHRY and SYGVKD. Trimming shortened V by 5 bases and J by 6 bases, and 11 bases separated the two germline ends. The CDR3 sequence is 14 residues long. CDR3: CAISPGDINSPLHF. DNA of the CDR3: TGTGCCATCAGTCCAGGGGATATTAATTCACCCCTCCACTTT.

The chain couples TRBV9 to TRBJ2-3, with TRBD2 matching 8 bases. Germline-derived CDR1 and CDR2 are SGDLS and YYNGEE. The V segment lost 0 bases and the J segment 0 bases; nucleotides outside the gene matches: 3. The CDR3 consists of 16 residues. The CDR3 here is CASSVESGGSTDTQYF. In DNA form, the CDR3 reads TGTGCCAGCAGCGTAGAGTCGGGGGGGAGCACAGATACGCAGTATTTT.

The chain has TRBV5-4 and TRBJ1-5, with 8 bases matching TRBD1. CDR1 and CDR2 from the germline V gene are SGHNT and YYREEE (reference sequence). Trimming cost V 3 bases and J 6 bases; bases outside gene matches: 5. The CDR3 has 14 residues. The CDR3 bases are TGTGCCAGCAGCTCAGGGGGCGCAGGTCAGCCCCAGCATTTT. This translates into CASSSGGAGQPQHF.

The chain employs TRBV9 and TRBJ2-2; D not resolved. V was cut by 4 bases and J by 6 bases, with 7 bases left in between. This CDR3 is 12 amino acids long. Germline loops: CDR1 SGDLS, CDR2 YYNGEE. As DNA, the CDR3 is TGTGCCAGCAGCCCGCGACCCGGGGAGCTGTTTTTT. This gives the protein CASSPRPGELFF.

This CDR3 reads CASSLGGGVNYGYTF. The CDR3, as DNA: TGTGCCAGCAGCTTAGGGGGAGGGGTAAACTATGGCTACACCTTC. The rearrangement joins TRBV13 to TRBJ1-2; a possible D gene is TRBD1 (5 bases). The ends were cut back, 0 bases at V and 2 bases at J, with 10 bases in the middle. The CDR3 extends over 15 amino acids. CDR1 PRHDT and CDR2 FYEKMQ come from the germline V gene (reference sequence).

This clone is labeled medium-sized (0.01 to 0.1%). Other DNA sequences of this sample code for an identical CDR3. The CDR3 sequence is CASGQETQYF. Here the CDR3 DNA reads TGTGCCAGCGGACAAGAGACCCAGTACTTC. The chain has TRBV25-1 and TRBJ2-5; D is unresolved. Trimming left V 8 bases short and J 2 bases short, with 3 bases between. The germline CDR1 and CDR2 sequences are MGHDK and SYGVNS. CDR3 length: 10 residues.

This clone was seen a single time. The chain is built from TRBV5-4 and TRBJ2-7, with 7 bases aligning to TRBD2. This CDR3 spans 13 amino acids. V shed 3 bases and J 2 bases; nucleotides not matched to a gene: 2. Germline values: CDR1 SGHNT, CDR2 YYREEE (reference sequence). CDR3 DNA: TGTGCCAGCAGCTCAGGACTAGCCTACGAGCAGTACTTC. It codes for CASSSGLAYEQYF.

The V call is TRBV28, the J call TRBJ1-5; no definite D call. The germline V gene encodes CDR1 MDHEN and CDR2 SYDVKM. With 4 bases removed from V and 2 bases from J, the gap between germline ends came to 12 bases. This CDR3 is built from 15 residues. The CDR3 bases are TGTGCCAGCAGTTCTCTCAGGTTCGGCAATCAGCCCCAGCATTTT. Residues: CASSSLRFGNQPQHF.

V gene TRBV19 combines with J gene TRBJ2-1, with D hard to call. The V gene's germline CDR1 is LNHDA and CDR2 SQIVND (reference sequence). The CDR3 consists of 15 residues. The V end lost 3 bases, the J end lost 4 bases, and 13 bases lay between the germline ends. CDR3 residues: CASSIRNPGYNEQFF. In DNA, the CDR3 is TGTGCCAGTAGTATCCGGAACCCCGGGTACAATGAGCAGTTCTTC.

V and J are TRBV29-1 and TRBJ2-3; the D gene could be TRBD1 or TRBD2 (5 bases each). The V end was cut by 7 bases, the J end by 2 bases, with 16 bases between. In germline, CDR1 is SQVTM, CDR2 ANQGSEA. CDR3 length: 14 amino acids. CDR3 sequence reads: CSAPGPHFTDTQYF. CDR3 sequence (DNA): TGCAGCGCACCGGGACCCCACTTCACAGATACGCAGTATTTT.

The chain recombines TRBV27 with TRBJ2-7; 7 nucleotides align to TRBD1. The germline V gene has CDR1 MNHEY and CDR2 SMNVEV (reference sequence). The CDR3 consists of 16 residues. V was clipped by 0 bases and J by 3 bases; unmatched bases: 8. The CDR3 DNA sequence: TGTGCCAGCAGTTTATCAGGGACAGCGGAGGTCTACGAGCAGTACTTC. It codes for CASSLSGTAEVYEQYF.

This rearrangement joins TRBV27 to TRBJ1-5, with 9 nucleotides matching TRBD1. The length of the CDR3 is 15 residues. With V trimmed by 8 bases and J by 6 bases, 11 bases remained unmatched. The V gene's germline CDR1 is MNHEY and CDR2 SMNVEV (reference sequence). CDR3 coding DNA: TGTGCCAGCGCCGTGGGTACAGGGGGCGGTCAGCCCCAGCATTTT. This gives the protein CASAVGTGGGQPQHF.

The V call is TRBV4-1, the J call TRBJ2-3; tentative D call: TRBD2 (6 bases). V lost 0 bases, J lost 2 bases, and 15 bases lay in between. This CDR3 has 17 amino acids. Germline V gives CDR1 MGHRA, CDR2 YSYEKL. The CDR3 DNA reads TGCGCCAGCAGCCAAGATAGGGCTAGCGCCGTCACAGATACGCAGTATTTT. It is translated as CASSQDRASAVTDTQYF.

This clone was observed a handful of times. CDR3 protein: CASSLGNQPQHF. DNA for the CDR3: TGTGCCAGCAGTCTCGGGAATCAGCCCCAGCATTTT. The V call is TRBV28, the J call TRBJ1-5; D unclear. The CDR3 extends over 12 amino acids. Germline V gene data show CDR1 as MDHEN and CDR2 as SYDVKM. V lost 5 bases to trimming and J lost 4 bases, with 6 bases between them. Using reference TRBV28 and TRBJ1-5 for the parts outside the CDR3, the full variable domain is DVKVTQSSRYLVKRTGEKVFLECVQDMDHENMFWYRQDPGLGLRLIYFSYDVKMKEKGDIPEGYSVSREKKERFSLILESASTNQTSMYLCASSLGNQPQHFGDGTRLSIL.

The V and J genes are TRBV7-2 and TRBJ1-2, with unresolved D. Germline V gene sequence: CDR1 SGHTA, CDR2 FQGNSA. V lost 1 base and J 8 bases, leaving 8 bases between the germline ends. The CDR3 consists of 12 residues. The CDR3 sequence: CASSLVLGGYTF. CDR3 coding DNA: TGTGCCAGCAGCTTAGTCTTGGGGGGCTACACCTTC.

The gene calls are TRBV7-2 and TRBJ2-5; 10 nucleotides agree with TRBD2. CDR1 is SGHTA, CDR2 FQGNSA, per germline. The trim removed 4 bases at V and 2 bases at J, leaving 16 bases unmatched. This CDR3 has 19 residues. For the CDR3, the DNA is TGTGCCAGCAGCTCCTCGGGGAGGGGCGGACTAGCGGAACAAGAGACCCAGTACTTC. This translates into CASSSSGRGGLAEQETQYF.

This chain links TRBV11-2 with TRBJ2-3; tentatively, D is TRBD2 (5 bases). CDR3 length: 15 residues. Germline-derived CDR1 and CDR2 are SGHAT and FQNNGV. Trimming took 3 bases from V and 0 from J, leaving 10 bases between them. CDR3 in DNA: TGTGCCAGCAGCTTTCCCCGGACTAGCACAGATACGCAGTATTTT. It codes for CASSFPRTSTDTQYF.

The chain joins TRBV5-1 to TRBJ1-1; 7 nucleotides line up with TRBD1. CDR3 length equals 15 residues. Losses at the gene ends were 0 bases for V and 5 bases for J; bases not matched to a gene: 7. Germline V gives CDR1 SGHRS, CDR2 YFSETQ. CDR3 in amino acids: CASSLEGGAGTEAFF. In DNA, the CDR3 is TGCGCCAGCAGCTTGGAAGGGGGCGCGGGGACTGAAGCTTTCTTT. Full variable domain (missing parts from reference TRBV5-1 and TRBJ1-1): KAGVTQTPRYLIKTRGQQVTLSCSPISGHRSVSWYQQTPGQGLQFLFEYFSETQRNKGNFPGRFSGRQFSNSRSEMNVSTLELGDSALYLCASSLEGGAGTEAFFGQGTRLTVV.

This rearrangement joins TRBV11-2 to TRBJ1-2; no definite D call. Looked up from germline, CDR1 is SGHAT and CDR2 is FQNNGV. The CDR3 runs 11 residues. Trimming removed 6 bases at V and 4 bases at J, with 6 bases between. CDR3 bases: TGTGCCAGCAGTGCTGTCTATGGCTACACCTTC. Its translation is CASSAVYGYTF.

The chain has TRBV27 and TRBJ1-6; 8 positions agree with TRBD1. CDR3 length equals 16 residues. Germline V gives CDR1 MNHEY, CDR2 SMNVEV (reference sequence). V was clipped by 4 bases and J by 0 bases; unmatched bases: 2. The CDR3 loop is CASSSGQGSYNSPLHF. The CDR3 DNA follows: TGTGCCAGCAGTTCTGGACAGGGCTCCTATAATTCACCCCTCCACTTT.

The J gene is TRBJ1-1, the V gene TRBV7-9; D is ambiguous. The CDR3 runs 10 residues. The germline gives CDR1 SEHNR, CDR2 FQNEAQ (reference sequence). V lost 8 bases and J lost 5, with 6 bases in between. CDR3 amino acids: CASGVTEAFF. The DNA for the CDR3 is TGTGCCAGCGGGGTGACTGAAGCTTTCTTT.

As for this clone: The junction departs from the called germline gene at one end, perhaps through a read error. The genes are TRBV5-1 and TRBJ2-1; no clear D. Germline lookup yields CDR1 SGHRS and CDR2 YFSETQ. The CDR3 consists of 11 residues. CDR3 region: CASSSNNEQFF. DNA of the CDR3: TGCGCCAGCAGCTCCAACAATGAGCAGTTCTTC.

CDR3 sequence: CASSWDQSLAGGLKYNEQFF. The CDR3, as DNA: TGCGCCAGCAGTTGGGATCAATCGTTAGCGGGGGGTCTGAAATACAATGAGCAGTTCTTC. The J gene is TRBJ2-1, the V gene TRBV5-1; TRBD2 matches 10 bases. CDR1 is SGHRS, CDR2 YFSETQ, per germline. The CDR3 is made up of 20 amino acids. After removal of 5 bases from V and 4 bases from J, the junction contained 21 bases not matched to a gene. The full variable domain, in which reference TRBV5-1 and TRBJ2-1 provide the parts outside the CDR3, is KAGVTQTPRYLIKTRGQQVTLSCSPISGHRSVSWYQQTPGQGLQFLFEYFSETQRNKGNFPGRFSGRQFSNSRSEMNVSTLELGDSALYLCASSWDQSLAGGLKYNEQFFGPGTRLTVL.

The genes are TRBV19 and TRBJ2-7, with 7 positions matching TRBD2. Germline-derived CDR1 and CDR2 are LNHDA and SQIVND (reference sequence). V was clipped by 3 bases and J by 5 bases; unmatched bases: 4. This CDR3 comprises 13 residues. The CDR3 bases are TGTGCCAGTAGTATGGGGGGGTACGACGAGCAGTACTTC. This codes for CASSMGGYDEQYF.

V and J are TRBV7-9 and TRBJ1-3, with 7 bases matching TRBD1. Germline CDR1 reads SEHNR; CDR2 reads FQNEAQ (reference sequence). With V trimmed by 5 bases and J by 0 bases, 10 bases remained unmatched. The CDR3 sequence is 17 residues long. The CDR3 bases are TGTGCCAGCAGCCAAAAGAGACAGGGACACTCTGGAAACACCATATATTTT. Protein sequence: CASSQKRQGHSGNTIYF.

The chain is built from TRBV5-1 and TRBJ2-2; D may correspond to TRBD1 or TRBD2 (5 bases each). The CDR3 runs 17 residues. Trimming removed 1 base at V and 2 bases at J, with 15 bases between. Germline CDR1 reads SGHRS; CDR2 reads YFSETQ. CDR3 loop: CASSLLTGTFNTGELFF. The DNA for the CDR3 is TGCGCCAGCAGCTTGTTAACCGGGACCTTTAACACCGGGGAGCTGTTTTTT.

This rearrangement joins TRBV10-3 to TRBJ1-5, with no clear D. Trimming removed 1 base from V and 0 bases from J, with 13 bases in between. Germline values: CDR1 ENHRY, CDR2 SYGVKD. The CDR3 spans 17 residues. CDR3 bases: TGTGCCATCAGTGAGTTCGGGGAACTGTATAGCAATCAGCCCCAGCATTTT. It yields the protein CAISEFGELYSNQPQHF.

This chain joins TRBV10-3 and TRBJ1-2; no reliable D call. Trimming stripped 4 bases from V and 0 bases from J, with 15 bases between. This CDR3 has 16 amino acids. The V gene's germline CDR1 is ENHRY and CDR2 SYGVKD. CDR3 sequence: CAISVVGTTPNYGYTF. For the CDR3, the DNA is TGTGCCATCAGTGTGGTTGGTACCACACCTAACTATGGCTACACCTTC.